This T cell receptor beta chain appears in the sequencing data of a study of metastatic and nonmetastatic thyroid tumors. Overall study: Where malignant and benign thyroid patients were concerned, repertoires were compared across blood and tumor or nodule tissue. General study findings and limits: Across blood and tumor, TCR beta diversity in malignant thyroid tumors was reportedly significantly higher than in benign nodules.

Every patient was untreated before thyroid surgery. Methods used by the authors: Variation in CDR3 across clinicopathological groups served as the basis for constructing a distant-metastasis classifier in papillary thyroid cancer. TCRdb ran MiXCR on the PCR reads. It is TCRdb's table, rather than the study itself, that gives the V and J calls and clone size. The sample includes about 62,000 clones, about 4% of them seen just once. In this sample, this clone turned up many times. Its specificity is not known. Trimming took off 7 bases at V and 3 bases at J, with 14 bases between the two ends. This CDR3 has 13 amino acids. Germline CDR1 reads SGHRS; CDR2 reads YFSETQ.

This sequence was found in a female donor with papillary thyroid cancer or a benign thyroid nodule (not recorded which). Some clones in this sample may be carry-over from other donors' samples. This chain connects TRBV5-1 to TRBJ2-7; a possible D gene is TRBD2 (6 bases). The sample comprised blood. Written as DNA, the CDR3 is TGCGCCAGCCGGGGCGGGGACCGCTACGAGCAGTACTTC. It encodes CASRGGDRYEQYF.